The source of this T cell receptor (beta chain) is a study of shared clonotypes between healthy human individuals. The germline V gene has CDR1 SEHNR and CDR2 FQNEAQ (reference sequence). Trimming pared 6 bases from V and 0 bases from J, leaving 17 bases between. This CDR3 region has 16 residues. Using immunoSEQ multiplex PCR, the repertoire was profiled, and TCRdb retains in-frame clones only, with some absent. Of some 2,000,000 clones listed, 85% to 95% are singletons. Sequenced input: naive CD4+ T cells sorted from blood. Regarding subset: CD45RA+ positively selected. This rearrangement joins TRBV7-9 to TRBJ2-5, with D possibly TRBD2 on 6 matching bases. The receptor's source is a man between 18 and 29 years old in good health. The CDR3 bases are TGTGCCAGCAGTCCAACGGGCGGGAAGCACCAAGAGACCCAGTACTTC. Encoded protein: CASSPTGGKHQETQYF.